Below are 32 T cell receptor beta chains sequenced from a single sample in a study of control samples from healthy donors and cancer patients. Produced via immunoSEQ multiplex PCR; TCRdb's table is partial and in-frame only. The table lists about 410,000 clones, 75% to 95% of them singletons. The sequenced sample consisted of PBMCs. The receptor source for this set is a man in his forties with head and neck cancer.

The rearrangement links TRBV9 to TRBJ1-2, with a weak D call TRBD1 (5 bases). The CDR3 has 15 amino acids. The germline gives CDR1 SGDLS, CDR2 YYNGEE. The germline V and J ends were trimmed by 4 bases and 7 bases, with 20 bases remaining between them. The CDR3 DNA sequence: TGTGCCAGCAGCCCTTCGGGGCGTCTAGGGCGTGGCTACACCTTC. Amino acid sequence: CASSPSGRLGRGYTF.

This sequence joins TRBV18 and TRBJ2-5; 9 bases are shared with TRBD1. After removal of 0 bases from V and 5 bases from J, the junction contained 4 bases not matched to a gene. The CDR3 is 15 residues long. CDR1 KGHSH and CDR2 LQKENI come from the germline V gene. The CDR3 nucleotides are TGTGCCAGCTCACCACCCCGGGACAGGGACGAGACCCAGTACTTC. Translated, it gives CASSPPRDRDETQYF.

The CDR3 DNA is TGTGCCAGCAGCCAAGATATGGCGGGTCTGGATGAGCAGTTCTTC. Translating it yields CASSQDMAGLDEQFF. The V and J genes are TRBV3-1 (or the pseudogene TRBV3-2) and TRBJ2-1; a weak D match, TRBD2 (5 bases). The V gene lost 0 bases and the J gene lost 8 bases, with 14 bases spanning the gap. The CDR3 contains 15 residues. Germline lookup yields CDR1 LGHDT and CDR2 YNNKEL (reference sequence).

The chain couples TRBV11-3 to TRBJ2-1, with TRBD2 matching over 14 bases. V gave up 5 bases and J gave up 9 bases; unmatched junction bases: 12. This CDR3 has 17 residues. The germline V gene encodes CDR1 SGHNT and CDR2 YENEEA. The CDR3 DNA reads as TGTGCCAGCAGCCCCGGACTAGCGGGGGGCATTGGAGTTGAGCAGTTCTTC. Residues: CASSPGLAGGIGVEQFF.

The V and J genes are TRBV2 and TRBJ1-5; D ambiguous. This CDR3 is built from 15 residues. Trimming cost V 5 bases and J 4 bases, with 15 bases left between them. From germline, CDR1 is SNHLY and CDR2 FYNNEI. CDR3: CASSKEDGPNQPQHF. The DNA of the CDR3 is TGTGCCAGCAGTAAAGAGGACGGCCCAAATCAGCCCCAGCATTTT. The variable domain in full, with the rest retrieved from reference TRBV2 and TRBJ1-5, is EPEVTQTPSHQVTQMGQEVILRCVPISNHLYFYWYRQILGQKVEFLVSFYNNEISEKSEIFDDQFSVERPDGSNFTLKIRSTKLEDSAMYFCASSKEDGPNQPQHFGDGTRLSIL.

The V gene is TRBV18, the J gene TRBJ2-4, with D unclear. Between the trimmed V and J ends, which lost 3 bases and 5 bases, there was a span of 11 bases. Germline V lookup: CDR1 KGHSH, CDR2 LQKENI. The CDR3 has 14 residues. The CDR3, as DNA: TGTGCCAGCTCACCCTCCGGTTGGGAAAACATTCAGTACTTC. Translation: CASSPSGWENIQYF. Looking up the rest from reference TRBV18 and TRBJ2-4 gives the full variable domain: NAGVMQNPRHLVRRRGQEARLRCSPMKGHSHVYWYRQLPEEGLKFMVYLQKENIIDESGMPKERFSAEFPKEGPSILRIQQVVRGDSAAYFCASSPSGWENIQYFGAGTRLSVL.

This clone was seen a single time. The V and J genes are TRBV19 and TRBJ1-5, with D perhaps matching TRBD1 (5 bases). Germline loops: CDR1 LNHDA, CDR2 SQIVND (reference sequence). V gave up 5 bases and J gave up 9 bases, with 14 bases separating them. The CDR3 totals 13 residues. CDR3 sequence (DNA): TGTGCCAGTAGTTTGTCAGGGACCCCGCCCCAGCATTTT. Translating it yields CASSLSGTPPQHF.

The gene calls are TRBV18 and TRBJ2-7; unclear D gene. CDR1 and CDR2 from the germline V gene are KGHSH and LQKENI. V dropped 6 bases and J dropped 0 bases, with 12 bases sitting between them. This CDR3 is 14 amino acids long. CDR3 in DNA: TGTGCCAGCTCCCTCGCGCCCCTCTCCTACGAGCAGTACTTC. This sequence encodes CASSLAPLSYEQYF.

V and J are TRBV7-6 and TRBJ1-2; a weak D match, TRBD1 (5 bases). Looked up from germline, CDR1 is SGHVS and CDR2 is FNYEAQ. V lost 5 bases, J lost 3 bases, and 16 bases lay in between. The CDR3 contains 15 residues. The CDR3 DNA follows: TGTGCCAGCAGCCCTCCTTGGGGGTCCGACTATGGCTACACCTTC. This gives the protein CASSPPWGSDYGYTF.

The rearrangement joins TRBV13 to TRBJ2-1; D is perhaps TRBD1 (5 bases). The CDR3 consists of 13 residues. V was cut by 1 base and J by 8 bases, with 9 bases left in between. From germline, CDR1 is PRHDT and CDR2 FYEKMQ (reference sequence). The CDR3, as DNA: TGTGCCAGCAGCTTAGAGGGGTTCTATGAGCAGTTCTTC. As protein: CASSLEGFYEQFF. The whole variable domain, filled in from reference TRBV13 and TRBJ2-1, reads AAGVIQSPRHLIKEKRETATLKCYPIPRHDTVYWYQQGPGQDPQFLISFYEKMQSDKGSIPDRFSAQQFSDYHSELNMSSLELGDSALYFCASSLEGFYEQFFGPGTRLTVL.

CDR3 in DNA: TGTGCCAGCAGTCTCCGACTACCCCGGCGGTACGAGCAGTACTTC. The encoded protein is CASSLRLPRRYEQYF. This chain joins TRBV28 and TRBJ2-7; a possible D gene is TRBD2 (5 bases). Trimming removed 5 bases at V and 4 bases at J, with 18 bases between. Germline V CDR1 and CDR2: MDHEN, SYDVKM. This CDR3 is built from 15 residues.

The CDR3, as DNA: TGTGCCAGCAGTTTATCAGGGGAGTACTATGGCTACACCTTC. Protein: CASSLSGEYYGYTF. The chain joins TRBV28 to TRBJ1-2, with D possibly matching TRBD1 (6 bases). Between the trimmed V and J ends, which lost 1 base and 3 bases, there was a span of 9 bases. CDR3 length equals 14 residues. Germline V gene sequence: CDR1 MDHEN, CDR2 SYDVKM.

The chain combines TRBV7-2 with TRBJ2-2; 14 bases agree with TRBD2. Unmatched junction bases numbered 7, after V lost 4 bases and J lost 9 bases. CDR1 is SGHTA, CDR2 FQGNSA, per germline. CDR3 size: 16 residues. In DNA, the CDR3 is TGTGCCAGCAGCTGGAGACTAGCGGGGGGGAGCCGGGAGCTGTTTTTT. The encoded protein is CASSWRLAGGSRELFF.

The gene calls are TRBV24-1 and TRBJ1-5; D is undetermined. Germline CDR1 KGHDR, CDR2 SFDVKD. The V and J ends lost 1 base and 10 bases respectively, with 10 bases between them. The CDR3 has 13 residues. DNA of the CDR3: TGTGCCACCAGTGATTTAAAGGGTCGACCCCAGCATTTT. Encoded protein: CATSDLKGRPQHF.

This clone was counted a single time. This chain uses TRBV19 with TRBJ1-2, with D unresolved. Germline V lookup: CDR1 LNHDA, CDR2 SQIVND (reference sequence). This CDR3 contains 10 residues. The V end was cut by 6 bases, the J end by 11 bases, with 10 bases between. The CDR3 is CASRDLQYTF. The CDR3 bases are TGTGCCAGTAGGGACCTCCAATACACCTTC.

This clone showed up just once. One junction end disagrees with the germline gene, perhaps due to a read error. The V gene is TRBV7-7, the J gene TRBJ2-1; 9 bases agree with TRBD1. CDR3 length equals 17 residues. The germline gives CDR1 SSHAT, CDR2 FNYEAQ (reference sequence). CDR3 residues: CASSASYTGGYYNEQFF. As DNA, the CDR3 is TGTGCTAGCAGCGCCTCATACACAGGGGGCTACTACAATGAGCAGTTCTTC.

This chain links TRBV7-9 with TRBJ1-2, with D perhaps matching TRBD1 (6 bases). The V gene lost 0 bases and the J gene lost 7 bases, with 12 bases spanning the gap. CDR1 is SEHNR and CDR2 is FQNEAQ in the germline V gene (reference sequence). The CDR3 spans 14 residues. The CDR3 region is CASSLATGTGGYTF. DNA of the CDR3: TGTGCCAGCAGCTTAGCTACAGGGACGGGTGGCTACACCTTC.

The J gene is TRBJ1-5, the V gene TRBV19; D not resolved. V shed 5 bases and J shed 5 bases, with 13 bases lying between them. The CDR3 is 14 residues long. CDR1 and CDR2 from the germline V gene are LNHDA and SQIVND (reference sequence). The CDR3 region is CASSRTLEDQPQHF. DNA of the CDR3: TGTGCCAGTAGTCGGACTCTTGAGGATCAGCCCCAGCATTTT.

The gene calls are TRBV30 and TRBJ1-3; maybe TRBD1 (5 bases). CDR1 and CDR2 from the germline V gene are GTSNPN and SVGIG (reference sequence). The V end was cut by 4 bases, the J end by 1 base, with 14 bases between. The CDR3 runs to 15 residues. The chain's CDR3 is CAWMPGKGSGNTIYF. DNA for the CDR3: TGTGCCTGGATGCCAGGGAAGGGGTCTGGAAACACCATATATTTT.

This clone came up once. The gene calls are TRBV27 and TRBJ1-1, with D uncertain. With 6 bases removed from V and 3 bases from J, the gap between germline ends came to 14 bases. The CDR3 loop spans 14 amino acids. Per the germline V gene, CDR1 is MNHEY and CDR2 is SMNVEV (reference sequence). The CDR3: CASRNSFGDTEAFF. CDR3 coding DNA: TGTGCCAGCAGAAATAGCTTTGGGGACACTGAAGCTTTCTTT.

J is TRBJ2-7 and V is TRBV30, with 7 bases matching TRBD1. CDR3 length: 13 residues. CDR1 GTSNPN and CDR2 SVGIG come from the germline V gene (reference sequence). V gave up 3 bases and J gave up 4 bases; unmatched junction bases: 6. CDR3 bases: TGTGCCTGGAGGAATGGGGGACAGTACGAGCAGTACTTC. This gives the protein CAWRNGGQYEQYF.

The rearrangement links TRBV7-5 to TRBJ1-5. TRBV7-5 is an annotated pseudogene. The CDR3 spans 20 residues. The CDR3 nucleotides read TGTGCCAGAAGCGTTTTTGCCGGGCTCCAACGAAACCACTGGGGTCAGCCCCAGCATTTT. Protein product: CARSVFAGLQRNHWGQPQHF.

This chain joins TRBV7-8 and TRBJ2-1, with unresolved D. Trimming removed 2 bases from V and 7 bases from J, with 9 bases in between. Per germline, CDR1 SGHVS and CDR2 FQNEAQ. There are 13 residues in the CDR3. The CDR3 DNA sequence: TGTGCCAGCAGCTTATTCCGCGGAAATGAGCAGTTCTTC. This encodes CASSLFRGNEQFF.

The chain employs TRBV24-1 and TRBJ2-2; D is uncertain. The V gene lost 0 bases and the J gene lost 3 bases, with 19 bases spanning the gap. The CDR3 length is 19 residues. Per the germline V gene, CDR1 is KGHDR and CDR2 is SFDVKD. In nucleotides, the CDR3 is TGTGCCACCAGTGATTTGATCCCTCGCTGGCGGCAGGACACCGGGGAGCTGTTTTTT. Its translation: CATSDLIPRWRQDTGELFF.

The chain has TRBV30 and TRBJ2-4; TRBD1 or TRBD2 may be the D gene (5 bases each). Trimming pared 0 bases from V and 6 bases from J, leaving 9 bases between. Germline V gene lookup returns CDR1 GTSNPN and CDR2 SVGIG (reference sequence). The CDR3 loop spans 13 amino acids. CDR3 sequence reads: CAWSVLGGNIQYF. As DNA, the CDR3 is TGTGCCTGGAGTGTACTTGGGGGAAACATTCAGTACTTC.

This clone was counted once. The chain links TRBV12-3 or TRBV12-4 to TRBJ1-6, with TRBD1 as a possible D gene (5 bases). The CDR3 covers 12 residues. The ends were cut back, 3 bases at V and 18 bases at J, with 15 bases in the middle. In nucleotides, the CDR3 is TGTGCCAGCAGTTTCCGGTGGGGGACCTACCACTTT. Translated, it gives CASSFRWGTYHF.

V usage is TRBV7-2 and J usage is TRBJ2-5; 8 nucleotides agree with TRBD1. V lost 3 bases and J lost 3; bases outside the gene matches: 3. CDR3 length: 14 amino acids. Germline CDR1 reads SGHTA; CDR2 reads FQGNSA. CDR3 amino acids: CASSFETGEETQYF. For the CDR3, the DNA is TGTGCCAGCAGCTTTGAGACAGGGGAAGAGACCCAGTACTTC.

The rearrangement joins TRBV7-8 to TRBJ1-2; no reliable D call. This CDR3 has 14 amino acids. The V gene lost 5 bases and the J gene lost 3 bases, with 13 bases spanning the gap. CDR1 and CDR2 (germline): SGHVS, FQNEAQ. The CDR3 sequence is CASSPVAADYGYTF. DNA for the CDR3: TGTGCCAGCAGCCCTGTAGCGGCGGACTATGGCTACACCTTC.

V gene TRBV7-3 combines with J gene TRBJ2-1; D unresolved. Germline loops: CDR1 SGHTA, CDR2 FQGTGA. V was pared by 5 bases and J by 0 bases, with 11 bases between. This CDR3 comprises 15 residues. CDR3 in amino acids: CASSPVGGSYNEQFF. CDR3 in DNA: TGTGCCAGCAGCCCGGTGGGCGGCTCCTACAATGAGCAGTTCTTC.

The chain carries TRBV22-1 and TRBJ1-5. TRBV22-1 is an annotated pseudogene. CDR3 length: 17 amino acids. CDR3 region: CPGSGPCGGYSNQPQHF. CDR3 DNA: TGTCCTGGGAGCGGACCCTGCGGGGGGTATAGCAATCAGCCCCAGCATTTT.

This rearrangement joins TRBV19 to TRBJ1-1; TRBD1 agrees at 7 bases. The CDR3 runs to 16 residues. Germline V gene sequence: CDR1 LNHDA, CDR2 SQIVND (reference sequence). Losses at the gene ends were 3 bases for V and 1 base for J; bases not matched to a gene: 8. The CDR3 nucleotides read TGTGCCAGTAGTATGGTTCCGGGACAGTCGAACACTGAAGCTTTCTTT. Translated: CASSMVPGQSNTEAFF.

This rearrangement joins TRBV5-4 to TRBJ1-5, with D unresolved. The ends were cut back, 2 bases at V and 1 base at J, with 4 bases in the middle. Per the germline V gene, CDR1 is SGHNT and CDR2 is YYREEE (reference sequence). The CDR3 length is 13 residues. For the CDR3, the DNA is TGTGCCAGCAGCTTAGGAAGCAATCAGCCCCAGCATTTT. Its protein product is CASSLGSNQPQHF.